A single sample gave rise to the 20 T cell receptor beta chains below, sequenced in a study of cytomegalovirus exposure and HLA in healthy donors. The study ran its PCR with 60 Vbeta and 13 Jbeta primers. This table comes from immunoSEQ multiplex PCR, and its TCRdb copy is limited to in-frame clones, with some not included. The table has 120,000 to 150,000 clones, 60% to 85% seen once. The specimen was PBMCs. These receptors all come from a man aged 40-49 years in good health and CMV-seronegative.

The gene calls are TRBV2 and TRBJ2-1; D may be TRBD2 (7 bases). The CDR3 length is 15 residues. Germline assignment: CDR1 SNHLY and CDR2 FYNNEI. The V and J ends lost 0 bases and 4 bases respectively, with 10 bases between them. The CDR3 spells CASSEAGGHYNEQFF. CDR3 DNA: TGTGCCAGCAGTGAAGCCGGGGGGCATTACAATGAGCAGTTCTTC.

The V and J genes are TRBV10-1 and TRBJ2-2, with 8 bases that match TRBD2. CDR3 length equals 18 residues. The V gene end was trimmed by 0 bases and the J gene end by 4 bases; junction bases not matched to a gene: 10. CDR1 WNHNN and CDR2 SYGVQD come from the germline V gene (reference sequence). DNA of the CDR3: TGCGCCAGCAGTGAGTCGTTGCGGGAGGACTCTTTCACCGGGGAGCTGTTTTTT. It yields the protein CASSESLREDSFTGELFF.

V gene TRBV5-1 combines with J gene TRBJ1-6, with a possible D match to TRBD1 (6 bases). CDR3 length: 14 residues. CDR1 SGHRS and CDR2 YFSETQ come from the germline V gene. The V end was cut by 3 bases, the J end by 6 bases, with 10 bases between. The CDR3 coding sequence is TGCGCCAGCAGCTCGCAGGGGAGTAATTCACCCCTCCACTTT. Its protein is CASSSQGSNSPLHF.

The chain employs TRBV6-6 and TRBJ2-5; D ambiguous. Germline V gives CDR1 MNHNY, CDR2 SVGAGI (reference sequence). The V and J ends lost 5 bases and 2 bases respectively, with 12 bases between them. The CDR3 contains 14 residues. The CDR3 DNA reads TGTGCCAGCAGTGCCGGTAGTAAACAAGAGACCCAGTACTTC. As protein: CASSAGSKQETQYF.

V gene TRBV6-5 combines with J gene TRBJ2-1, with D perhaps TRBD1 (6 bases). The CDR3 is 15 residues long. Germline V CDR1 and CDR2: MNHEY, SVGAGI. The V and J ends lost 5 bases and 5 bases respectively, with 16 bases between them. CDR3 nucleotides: TGTGCCAGCAGTCGGACAGTCGGTCCCGACAATGAGCAGTTCTTC. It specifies CASSRTVGPDNEQFF.

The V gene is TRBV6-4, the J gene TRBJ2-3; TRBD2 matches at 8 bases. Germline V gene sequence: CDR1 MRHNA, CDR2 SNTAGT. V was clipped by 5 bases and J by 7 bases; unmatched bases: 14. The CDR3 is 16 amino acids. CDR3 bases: TGTGCCAGCAGTCCTGACATAGCGGGATTCACCCATACGCAGTATTTT. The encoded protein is CASSPDIAGFTHTQYF.

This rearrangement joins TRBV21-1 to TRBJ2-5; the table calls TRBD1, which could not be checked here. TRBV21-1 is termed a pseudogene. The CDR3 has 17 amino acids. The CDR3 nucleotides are TGTGCCAGCAGCAAACCCATAGGGACAGGGGGGCAAGAGACCCAGTACTTC. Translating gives CASSKPIGTGGQETQYF.

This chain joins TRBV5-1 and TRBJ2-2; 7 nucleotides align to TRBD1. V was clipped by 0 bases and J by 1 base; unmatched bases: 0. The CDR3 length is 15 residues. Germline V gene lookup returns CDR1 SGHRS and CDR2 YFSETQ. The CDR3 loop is CASSLGTGNTGELFF. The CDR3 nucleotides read TGCGCCAGCAGCTTGGGGACAGGGAACACCGGGGAGCTGTTTTTT.

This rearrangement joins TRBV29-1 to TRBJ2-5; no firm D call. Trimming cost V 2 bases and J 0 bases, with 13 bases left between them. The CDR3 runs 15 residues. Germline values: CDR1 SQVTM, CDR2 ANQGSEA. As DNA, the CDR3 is TGCAGCGTTGAACTCAGGAACGATTACCAAGAGACCCAGTACTTC. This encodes CSVELRNDYQETQYF.

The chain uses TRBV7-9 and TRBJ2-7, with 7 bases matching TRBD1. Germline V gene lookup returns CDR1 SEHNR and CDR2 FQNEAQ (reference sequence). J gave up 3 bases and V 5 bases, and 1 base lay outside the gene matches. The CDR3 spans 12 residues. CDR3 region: CASSGDSYEQYF. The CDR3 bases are TGTGCCAGCAGCGGGGACAGCTACGAGCAGTACTTC.

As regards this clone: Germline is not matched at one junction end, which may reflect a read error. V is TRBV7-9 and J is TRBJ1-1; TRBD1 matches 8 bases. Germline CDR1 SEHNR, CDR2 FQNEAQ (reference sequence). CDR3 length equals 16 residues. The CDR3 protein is CSSSSGQGGGNTEAFF. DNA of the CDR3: TGTTCCAGCAGCTCCGGACAGGGAGGGGGGAACACTGAAGCTTTCTTT.

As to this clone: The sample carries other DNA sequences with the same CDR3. CDR3: CASSSAGQGNYGYTF. The CDR3 nucleotides read TGTGCCAGCTCATCAGCGGGACAGGGTAACTATGGCTACACCTTC. This rearrangement joins TRBV18 to TRBJ1-2, with 9 nucleotides matching TRBD1. The V gene end was trimmed by 5 bases and the J gene end by 1 base; junction bases not matched to a gene: 5. This CDR3 is 15 amino acids long. Germline assignment: CDR1 KGHSH and CDR2 LQKENI. The complete variable domain, with remaining parts taken from reference TRBV18 and TRBJ1-2, reads NAGVMQNPRHLVRRRGQEARLRCSPMKGHSHVYWYRQLPEEGLKFMVYLQKENIIDESGMPKERFSAEFPKEGPSILRIQQVVRGDSAAYFCASSSAGQGNYGYTFGSGTRLTVV.

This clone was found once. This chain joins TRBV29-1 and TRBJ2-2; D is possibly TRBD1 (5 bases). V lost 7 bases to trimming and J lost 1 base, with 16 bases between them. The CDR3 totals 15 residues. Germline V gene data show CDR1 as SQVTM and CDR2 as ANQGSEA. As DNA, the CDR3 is TGCAGCGCCCAAGGGGAACAACTGAACACCGGGGAGCTGTTTTTT. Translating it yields CSAQGEQLNTGELFF.

CDR3 sequence: CASSYSGQGNQPQHF. CDR3 coding DNA: TGTGCCAGCAGTTACTCGGGACAGGGCAATCAGCCCCAGCATTTT. This rearrangement joins TRBV6-5 to TRBJ1-5; 8 positions match TRBD1. Germline CDR1 MNHEY, CDR2 SVGAGI. V lost 0 bases and J lost 2; bases outside the gene matches: 0. The CDR3 extends over 15 amino acids.

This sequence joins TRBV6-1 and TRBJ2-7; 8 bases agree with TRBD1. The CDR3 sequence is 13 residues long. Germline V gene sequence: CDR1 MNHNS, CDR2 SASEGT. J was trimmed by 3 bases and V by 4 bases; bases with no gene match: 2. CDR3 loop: CASSGTGFYEQYF. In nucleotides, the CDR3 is TGTGCCAGCAGTGGGACAGGGTTCTACGAGCAGTACTTC.

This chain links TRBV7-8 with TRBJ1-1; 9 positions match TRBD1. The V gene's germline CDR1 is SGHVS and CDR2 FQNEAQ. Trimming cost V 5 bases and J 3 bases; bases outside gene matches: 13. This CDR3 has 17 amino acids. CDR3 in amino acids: CASSTATGGGIDTEAFF. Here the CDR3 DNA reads TGTGCCAGCAGCACCGCTACAGGGGGCGGAATCGACACTGAAGCTTTCTTT. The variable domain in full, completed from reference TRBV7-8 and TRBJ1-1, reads GAGVSQSPRYKVAKRGQDVALRCDPISGHVSLFWYQQALGQGPEFLTYFQNEAQLDKSGLPSDRFFAERPEGSVSTLKIQRTQQEDSAVYLCASSTATGGGIDTEAFFGQGTRLTVV.

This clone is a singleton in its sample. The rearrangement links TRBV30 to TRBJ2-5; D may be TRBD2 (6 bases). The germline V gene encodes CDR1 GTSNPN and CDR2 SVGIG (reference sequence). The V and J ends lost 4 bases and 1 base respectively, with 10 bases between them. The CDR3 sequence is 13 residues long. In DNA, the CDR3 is TGTGCCTGGAATCGGGGGACCCAAGAGACCCAGTACTTC. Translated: CAWNRGTQETQYF.

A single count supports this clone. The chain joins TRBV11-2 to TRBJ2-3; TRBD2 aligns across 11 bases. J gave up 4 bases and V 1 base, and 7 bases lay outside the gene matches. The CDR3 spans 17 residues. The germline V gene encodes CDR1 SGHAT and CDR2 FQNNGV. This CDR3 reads CASSLGTSGSRADTQYF. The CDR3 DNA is TGTGCCAGCAGCTTAGGTACTAGCGGGAGTCGCGCAGATACGCAGTATTTT.

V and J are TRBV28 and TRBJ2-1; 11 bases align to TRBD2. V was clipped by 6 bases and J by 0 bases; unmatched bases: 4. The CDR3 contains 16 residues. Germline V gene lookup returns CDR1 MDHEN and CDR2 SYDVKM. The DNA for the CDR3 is TGTGCCAGCAGCTCAACTAGCGGGAGCTCCTACAATGAGCAGTTCTTC. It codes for CASSSTSGSSYNEQFF.

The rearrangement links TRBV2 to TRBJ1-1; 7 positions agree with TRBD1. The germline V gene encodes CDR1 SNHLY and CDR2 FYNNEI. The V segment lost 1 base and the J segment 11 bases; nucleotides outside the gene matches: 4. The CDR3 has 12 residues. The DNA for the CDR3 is TGTGCCAGCAGTGAAGAGGCAGGGGGGGCTTTCTTT. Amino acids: CASSEEAGGAFF.